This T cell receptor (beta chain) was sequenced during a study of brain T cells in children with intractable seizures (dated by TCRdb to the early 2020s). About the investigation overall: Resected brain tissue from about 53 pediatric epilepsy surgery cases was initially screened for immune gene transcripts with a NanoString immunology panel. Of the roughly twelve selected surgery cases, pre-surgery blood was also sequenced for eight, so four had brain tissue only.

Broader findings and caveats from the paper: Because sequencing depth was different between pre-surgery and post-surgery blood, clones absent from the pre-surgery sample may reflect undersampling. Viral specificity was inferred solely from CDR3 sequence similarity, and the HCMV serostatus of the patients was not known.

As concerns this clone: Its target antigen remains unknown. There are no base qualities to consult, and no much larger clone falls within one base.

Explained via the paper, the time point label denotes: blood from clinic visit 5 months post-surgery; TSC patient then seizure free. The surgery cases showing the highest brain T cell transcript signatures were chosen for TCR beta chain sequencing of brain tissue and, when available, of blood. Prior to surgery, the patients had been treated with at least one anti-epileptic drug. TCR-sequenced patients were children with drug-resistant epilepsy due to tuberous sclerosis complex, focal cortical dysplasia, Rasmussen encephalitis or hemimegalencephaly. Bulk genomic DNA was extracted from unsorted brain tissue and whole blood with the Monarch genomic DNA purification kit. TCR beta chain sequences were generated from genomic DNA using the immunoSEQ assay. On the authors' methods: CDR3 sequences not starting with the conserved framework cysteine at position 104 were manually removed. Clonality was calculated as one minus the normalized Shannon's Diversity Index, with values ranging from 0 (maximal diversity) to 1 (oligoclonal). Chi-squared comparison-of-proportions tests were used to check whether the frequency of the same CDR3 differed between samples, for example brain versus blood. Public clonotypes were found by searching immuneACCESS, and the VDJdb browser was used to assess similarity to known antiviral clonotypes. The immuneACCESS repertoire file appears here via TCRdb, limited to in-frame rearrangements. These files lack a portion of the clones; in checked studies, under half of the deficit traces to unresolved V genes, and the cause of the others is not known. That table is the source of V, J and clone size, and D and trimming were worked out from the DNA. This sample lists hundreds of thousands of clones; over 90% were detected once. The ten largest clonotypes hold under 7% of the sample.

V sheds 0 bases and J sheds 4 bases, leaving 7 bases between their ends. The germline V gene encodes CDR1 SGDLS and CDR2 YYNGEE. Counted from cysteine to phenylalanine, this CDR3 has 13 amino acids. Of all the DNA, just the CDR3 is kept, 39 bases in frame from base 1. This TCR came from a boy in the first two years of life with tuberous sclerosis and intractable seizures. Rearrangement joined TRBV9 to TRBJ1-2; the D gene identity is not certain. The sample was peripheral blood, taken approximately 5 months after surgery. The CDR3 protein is CASSVDGFYGYTF. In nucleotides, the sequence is TGTGCCAGCAGCGTAGACGGGTTCTATGGCTACACCTTC.